This paragraph reports one TCR beta chain. The antigen remains undetermined. The source of the sample is a study of cytomegalovirus exposure and HLA in healthy donors. Study at large: Among the 398 genotyped donors, around 81% were placed in the Caucasian-associated ancestry cluster. Study results and caveats: Presence/absence analyses took donor sequencing depth as roughly uniform.

Germline CDR1 and CDR2: MDHEN and SYDVKM. There are 14 residues in the CDR3. V was pared by 5 bases and J by 4 bases, with 11 bases between. Researchers ran the PCR with 60 Vbeta and 13 Jbeta primers. The protocol was immunoSEQ multiplex PCR, while the TCRdb copy is restricted to in-frame clones and leaves out a portion. The listing contains 100,000 to 150,000 clones. The V and J genes are TRBV28 and TRBJ1-4; D unclear. What was sequenced was PBMCs. The TCR sequence derives from a woman between 40 and 50 years old in good health and CMV-seropositive. The CDR3 region is CASSPAGLNEKLFF. The CDR3 DNA reads TGTGCCAGCAGTCCAGCAGGACTTAATGAAAAACTGTTTTTT.